The 21 T cell receptor beta chains listed next were all sequenced from one sample in a study of blood T cells in healthy people across ages. PCR was performed a second time for 7 to 11 cycles using a sample-barcoded 5' primer and a J-beta primer mix. In TCRdb, the 5' RACE reads were re-called with MiXCR into one record per CDR3 protein. This table has under 950,000 distinct CDR3 sequences, 22% appearing once. Sequences were obtained from blood. The origin of the receptors is an older man in good health.

This clonotype was seen ten or more times. The CDR3 protein is CASSHNRLSGEQYV. CDR3 DNA sequence: TGTGCCAGCAGCCATAATCGACTATCGGGCGAGCAGTACGTC. This chain connects TRBV21-1 to TRBJ2-7; no check of the table's D call, TRBD2, against the DNA was made. TRBV21-1 is classified as a pseudogene. The CDR3 has 14 amino acids.

The V gene is TRBV7-9, the J gene TRBJ2-7; a weak D match, TRBD1 (6 bases). V was trimmed by 1 base and J by 5 bases, leaving 15 bases between them. The CDR3 is made up of 15 amino acids. Germline CDR1 is SEHNR and CDR2 is FQNEAQ (reference sequence). CDR3 residues: CASSLGNRVSHEQYF. The CDR3, as DNA: TGTGCCAGCAGCTTAGGGAACAGGGTTTCGCACGAGCAGTACTTC.

This clonotype showed up just a few times. The chain employs TRBV12-3 or TRBV12-4 and TRBJ2-3; 13 bases line up with TRBD2. V trimming: 4 bases; J trimming: 5 bases; junction bases outside the gene matches: 15. This CDR3 contains 19 residues. CDR3 DNA: TGTGCCAGCAGTTACGGGGGGACTAGCGGGACCGCCGGTGGAGATACGCAGTATTTT. It yields the protein CASSYGGTSGTAGGDTQYF.

The V gene is TRBV5-1, the J gene TRBJ2-4; weak D call: TRBD2 (5 bases). The V gene lost 0 bases and the J gene lost 10 bases, with 14 bases spanning the gap. The germline V gene has CDR1 SGHRS and CDR2 YFSETQ. This CDR3 contains 14 residues. The CDR3 DNA reads TGCGCCAGCAGCTTGGATTCGCGGGTAGGGATTCAGTACTTC. Its protein is CASSLDSRVGIQYF. Filled out from reference TRBV5-1 and TRBJ2-4, the complete variable domain reads KAGVTQTPRYLIKTRGQQVTLSCSPISGHRSVSWYQQTPGQGLQFLFEYFSETQRNKGNFPGRFSGRQFSNSRSEMNVSTLELGDSALYLCASSLDSRVGIQYFGAGTRLSVL.

This rearrangement joins TRBV7-2 to TRBJ2-5, with 10 bases aligning to TRBD1. The J call could be wrong; TRBJ2-1 is a better fit for the DNA end. The CDR3 is 15 amino acids. CDR1 is SGHTA and CDR2 is FQGNSA in the germline V gene. The CDR3 loop is CASSLQGQGLNEQFF. In DNA, the CDR3 is TGTGCCAGCAGCTTACAGGGACAGGGGTTGAATGAGCAGTTCTTC.

V is TRBV24-1 and J is TRBJ1-5; the D gene is possibly TRBD1 (5 bases). V was cut by 4 bases and J by 5 bases, with 20 bases left in between. Germline V lookup: CDR1 KGHDR, CDR2 SFDVKD. The CDR3 sequence is 17 residues long. The CDR3 coding sequence is TGTGCCACCAGTGAGGGAGACGGAAGGGGTATGTATCAGCCCCAGCATTTT. Protein product: CATSEGDGRGMYQPQHF.

The chain joins TRBV6-5 to TRBJ1-5; 7 nucleotides line up with TRBD1. Per the germline V gene, CDR1 is MNHEY and CDR2 is SVGAGI. The CDR3 spans 13 residues. J gave up 6 bases and V 5 bases, and 4 bases lay outside the gene matches. The CDR3, as DNA: TGTGCCAGCAGTCAGGGGGTCTTTCAGCCCCAGCATTTT. Residues: CASSQGVFQPQHF.

This clonotype was seen only a few times. This sequence joins TRBV4-1 and TRBJ2-3; 7 bases map to TRBD2. The germline CDR1 and CDR2 sequences are MGHRA and YSYEKL. Trimming took 0 bases from V and 6 from J; bases not matched to a gene: 6. The CDR3 length is 15 residues. The CDR3 DNA reads TGCGCCAGCAGCCAAGATGCGGGAGTAACCGATACGCAGTATTTT. It codes for CASSQDAGVTDTQYF.

This clonotype came up many times. The chain is built from TRBV12-3 or TRBV12-4 and TRBJ2-1; possible D gene TRBD2, 6 bases. This CDR3 is built from 15 residues. Between the trimmed V and J ends, which lost 5 bases and 0 bases, there was a span of 11 bases. The DNA of the CDR3 is TGTGCCAGCAGTCCAGGCGGGGACTCCTACAATGAGCAGTTCTTC. Translating gives CASSPGGDSYNEQFF.

This clonotype has only a few counts. The chain is built from TRBV6-5 and TRBJ2-1, with 7 bases fitting TRBD1. Per the germline V gene, CDR1 is MNHEY and CDR2 is SVGAGI. J was trimmed by 3 bases and V by 4 bases; bases with no gene match: 6. This CDR3 spans 15 amino acids. The CDR3: CASSSNGQDYNEQFF. The CDR3 DNA reads TGTGCCAGCAGTTCCAATGGACAGGACTACAATGAGCAGTTCTTC.

Only a few counts were recorded for this clonotype. One end of the junction fails to match germline, which may point to a read error. The chain recombines TRBV29-1 with TRBJ2-5; 9 bases match TRBD1. CDR3 length: 15 residues. Per germline, CDR1 SQVTM and CDR2 ANQGSEA. The CDR3 loop is CSVVLRTGDQDTQYF. CDR3 sequence (DNA): TGCAGCGTAGTCCTTAGGACAGGGGACCAAGATACCCAGTACTTC.

This clonotype was seen many times. This chain uses TRBV24-1 with TRBJ2-1, with D maybe TRBD2 (6 bases). Trimming stripped 3 bases from V and 8 bases from J, with 10 bases between. CDR3 length: 13 residues. CDR1 and CDR2 (germline): KGHDR, SFDVKD. The CDR3 bases are TGTGCCACCAGTGATGCCCGGGAGTATGAGCAGTTCTTC. Translating it yields CATSDAREYEQFF.

Ten or more counts support this clonotype. The chain joins TRBV20-1 to TRBJ2-7; TRBD2 is a possible D gene (5 bases). Trimming pared 3 bases from V and 0 bases from J, leaving 6 bases between. Germline assignment: CDR1 DFQATT and CDR2 SNEGSKA (reference sequence). The CDR3 loop spans 12 amino acids. The CDR3, as DNA: TGCAGTGCTAGGGCGGGCTCCTACGAGCAGTACTTC. Its translation is CSARAGSYEQYF.

The chain uses TRBV7-9 and TRBJ2-1; TRBD2 might be the D (6 bases). The germline V and J ends were trimmed by 5 bases and 15 bases, with 26 bases remaining between them. CDR3 length: 15 amino acids. The germline V gene encodes CDR1 SEHNR and CDR2 FQNEAQ (reference sequence). The CDR3 here is CASSTSGTQNSASFF. In nucleotides, the CDR3 is TGTGCCAGCAGCACGTCCGGGACTCAAAATAGCGCTTCGTTCTTC.

Only a few counts were recorded for this clonotype. V gene TRBV10-3 combines with J gene TRBJ2-5; TRBD2 matches at 10 bases. The J call is doubtful: the DNA matches TRBJ2-1 better. The CDR3 length is 15 residues. Germline CDR1 is ENHRY and CDR2 is SYGVKD. This CDR3 is CAIGALAGDMGEQFF. CDR3 DNA: TGTGCCATCGGAGCTCTAGCGGGAGATATGGGTGAGCAGTTCTTC.

Concerning this clonotype: An end of the junction differs from the germline gene, which may be a read error. The chain links TRBV7-9 to TRBJ1-4, with D possibly matching TRBD1 (6 bases). The germline V gene has CDR1 SEHNR and CDR2 FQNEAQ (reference sequence). This CDR3 spans 12 amino acids. The CDR3 coding sequence is TGTTCCGATCAGGGGTTGGATGAAAGACTGTTTTTT. This codes for CSDQGLDERLFF.

The genes are TRBV7-2 and TRBJ2-1; TRBD2 might be the D (6 bases). Per the germline V gene, CDR1 is SGHTA and CDR2 is FQGNSA. Trimming took 1 base from V and 1 from J, leaving 11 bases between them. The length of the CDR3 is 16 residues. The CDR3 region has the DNA TGTGCCAGCAGCTTAGAGAGCGGGCGATCCTACAATGAGCAGTTCTTC. Translation: CASSLESGRSYNEQFF.

Of note for this clonotype: This may be a read error: a much more frequent sequence differs by one nucleotide. The chain uses TRBV9 and TRBJ2-5; 9 nucleotides agree with TRBD1. Germline V gene sequence: CDR1 SGDLS, CDR2 YYNGEE. V lost 8 bases, J lost 2 bases, and 10 bases stayed unmatched. The CDR3 runs 15 residues. In DNA form, the CDR3 reads TGTGCCAGGAGCCTCGGGACAGGGCCGCAAGAGACCCAGTACTTC. Amino acid sequence: CARSLGTGPQETQYF.

This clonotype was counted only a few times. The V call is TRBV25-1, the J call TRBJ1-1; tentative D call: TRBD1 (5 bases). This CDR3 region has 14 residues. CDR1 MGHDK and CDR2 SYGVNS come from the germline V gene. V shed 6 bases and J shed 0 bases, with 11 bases lying between them. CDR3 in DNA: TGTGCCAGCAGGTCAGACAGAATGAACACTGAAGCTTTCTTT. Protein product: CASRSDRMNTEAFF.

This clonotype was counted many times. V gene TRBV7-8 combines with J gene TRBJ2-7, with TRBD1 as a possible D gene (6 bases). Looked up from germline, CDR1 is SGHVS and CDR2 is FQNEAQ. The V end lost 6 bases, the J end lost 7 bases, and 19 bases lay between the germline ends. This CDR3 region has 14 residues. The CDR3 reads CASRRSLQGGEQYF. The CDR3 nucleotides are TGTGCCAGCAGACGTTCATTACAGGGTGGGGAGCAGTACTTC.

Many counts were recorded for this clonotype. The chain links TRBV7-9 to TRBJ2-3; unclear D gene. CDR1 and CDR2 (germline): SEHNR, FQNEAQ (reference sequence). The length of the CDR3 is 16 residues. V gave up 1 base and J gave up 4 bases, with 15 bases separating them. The CDR3 is CASSLGVEMPPDTQYF. In DNA form, the CDR3 reads TGTGCCAGCAGCTTAGGGGTCGAGATGCCCCCAGATACGCAGTATTTT.